The 19 T cell receptor beta chains listed next were all sequenced from one sample in a study of blood T cell repertoires in COVID-19. Clones were read by immunoSEQ multiplex PCR, and TCRdb kept only the in-frame ones, dropping some. The sample has 110,000 to 150,000 clones; approximately 80% are singletons. Sequencing used peripheral blood. These receptors all stem from a man aged 65 to 85 who had recovered from COVID-19.

This chain joins TRBV5-1 and TRBJ1-2, with D possibly matching TRBD1 (5 bases). CDR1 and CDR2 (germline): SGHRS, YFSETQ. CDR3 length: 15 residues. With 0 bases removed from V and 6 bases from J, the gap between germline ends came to 15 bases. The DNA for the CDR3 is TGCGCCAGCAGCTTGGAGGGGCAGGGCGTGGATGGCTACACCTTC. Translated: CASSLEGQGVDGYTF.

This chain links TRBV5-4 with TRBJ2-5; D is unresolved. Germline V CDR1 and CDR2: SGHNT, YYREEE (reference sequence). This CDR3 spans 14 amino acids. Trimming shortened V by 0 bases and J by 5 bases, and 11 bases separated the two germline ends. The CDR3 DNA reads as TGTGCCAGCAGCTTGGCCAACAGCCCGGAGACCCAGTACTTC. Encoded protein: CASSLANSPETQYF. The full variable domain, with the rest looked up from reference TRBV5-4 and TRBJ2-5, is ETGVTQSPTHLIKTRGQQVTLRCSSQSGHNTVSWYQQALGQGPQFIFQYYREEENGRGNFPPRFSGLQFPNYSSELNVNALELDDSALYLCASSLANSPETQYFGPGTRLLVL.

The rearrangement links TRBV2 to TRBJ1-5, with 9 bases lining up with TRBD1. From germline, CDR1 is SNHLY and CDR2 FYNNEI. The V gene end was trimmed by 4 bases and the J gene end by 3 bases; junction bases not matched to a gene: 7. CDR3 length equals 16 residues. CDR3 in DNA: TGTGCCAGCAGTGCTTCGGGACAGGGCCCCAATCAGCCCCAGCATTTT. This translates into CASSASGQGPNQPQHF.

This clone was counted between two and nine times. The chain combines TRBV3-1 (or the pseudogene TRBV3-2) with TRBJ2-5; 7 nucleotides align to TRBD2. V gave up 6 bases and J gave up 1 base; unmatched junction bases: 11. The length of the CDR3 is 16 residues. Germline lookup yields CDR1 LGHDT and CDR2 YNNKEL (reference sequence). CDR3 amino acids: CASRDESGTIQETQYF. The CDR3 DNA reads TGTGCCAGCAGGGACGAATCGGGGACTATCCAAGAGACCCAGTACTTC.

V is TRBV5-4 and J is TRBJ2-6; 7 nucleotides align to TRBD1. CDR1 and CDR2 from the germline V gene are SGHNT and YYREEE (reference sequence). This CDR3 is 15 amino acids long. The junction had 3 bases not matched to a gene; V was cut back by 4 bases and J by 2 bases. As DNA, the CDR3 is TGTGCCAGCAGCGGGCAGGGGGCTGGGGCCAACGTCCTGACTTTC. Its translation is CASSGQGAGANVLTF.

CDR3 in DNA: TGCGCCAGCAGCTTGGATGTGATGGGACAGCAAGAGACCCAGTACTTC. Translation gives CASSLDVMGQQETQYF. The V call is TRBV5-1, the J call TRBJ2-5, with 7 bases lining up with TRBD1. The CDR3 covers 16 residues. Per germline, CDR1 SGHRS and CDR2 YFSETQ. The V segment lost 0 bases and the J segment 2 bases; nucleotides outside the gene matches: 7.

V and J are TRBV12-3 or TRBV12-4 and TRBJ1-1; D may be TRBD1 (6 bases). CDR3 size: 13 residues. Trimming stripped 8 bases from V and 6 bases from J, with 16 bases between. This CDR3 is CASHRGGAPEAFF. In nucleotides, the CDR3 is TGTGCCAGCCATAGAGGGGGGGCCCCTGAAGCTTTCTTT.

The rearrangement links TRBV11-2 to TRBJ1-2; 11 bases are shared with TRBD1. This CDR3 has 16 residues. In germline, CDR1 is SGHAT, CDR2 FQNNGV. V shed 2 bases and J 8 bases; nucleotides not matched to a gene: 10. This chain's CDR3 is CASSLYRGQGAEGYTF. The CDR3 DNA is TGTGCCAGCAGCTTATACCGCGGACAGGGGGCAGAAGGCTACACCTTC.

The J gene is TRBJ1-5, the V gene TRBV19, with 9 bases that match TRBD1. The ends lost 10 bases at V and 6 bases at J; junction bases unmatched: 7. Germline lookup yields CDR1 LNHDA and CDR2 SQIVND (reference sequence). This CDR3 region has 13 residues. CDR3 protein: CATEDRGGQPQHF. For the CDR3, the DNA is TGTGCCACTGAGGACAGGGGAGGTCAGCCCCAGCATTTT.

This chain connects TRBV10-3 to TRBJ1-2, with 9 bases aligning to TRBD1. Germline V lookup: CDR1 ENHRY, CDR2 SYGVKD. Losses at the gene ends were 10 bases for V and 5 bases for J; bases not matched to a gene: 17. The CDR3 loop spans 16 amino acids. CDR3 DNA sequence: TGTGCCACCCAACCGGGACAGGGCCAGGGGGGGTATGGCTACACCTTC. Encoded protein: CATQPGQGQGGYGYTF.

The rearrangement links TRBV5-1 to TRBJ2-3; 8 bases are shared with TRBD2. Germline loops: CDR1 SGHRS, CDR2 YFSETQ. This CDR3 spans 16 amino acids. V lost 1 base, J lost 3 bases, and 7 bases stayed unmatched. The CDR3 DNA follows: TGCGCCAGCAGCTTGTTAGGCCTAGCGGGTACAGATACGCAGTATTTT. It translates to CASSLLGLAGTDTQYF.

The chain has TRBV13 and TRBJ1-1; TRBD1 agrees at 8 bases. Germline CDR1 reads PRHDT; CDR2 reads FYEKMQ (reference sequence). The J segment lost 5 bases and the V segment lost 5 bases, leaving 10 bases of the junction unmatched. The CDR3 consists of 15 residues. The CDR3 DNA reads as TGTGCCAGCAGCGCGGGCGGACAGGGAGAAACTGAAGCTTTCTTT. It specifies CASSAGGQGETEAFF.

The CDR3 spells CASRPTGLANEKLFF. The CDR3, as DNA: TGTGCCAGCAGACCAACAGGGCTAGCTAATGAAAAACTGTTTTTT. The V gene is TRBV28, the J gene TRBJ1-4; TRBD1 might be the D (6 bases). Trimming left V 6 bases short and J 3 bases short, with 14 bases between. This CDR3 has 15 residues. Germline V gene data show CDR1 as MDHEN and CDR2 as SYDVKM.

The genes are TRBV2 and TRBJ2-1; 9 bases agree with TRBD1. J gave up 7 bases and V 0 bases, and 7 bases lay outside the gene matches. The CDR3 is 16 residues long. Germline loops: CDR1 SNHLY, CDR2 FYNNEI. CDR3 nucleotides: TGTGCCAGCAGTGAAGCTGGGACAGGGAAAAAAAATGAGCAGTTCTTC. Translation: CASSEAGTGKKNEQFF.

The V and J genes are TRBV11-2 and TRBJ2-1, with 8 bases matching TRBD1. The CDR3 is made up of 15 amino acids. V dropped 2 bases and J dropped 4; count of bases not matched to a gene: 4. The V gene's germline CDR1 is SGHAT and CDR2 FQNNGV. CDR3 residues: CASSLRGQAYNEQFF. In nucleotides, the CDR3 is TGTGCCAGCAGCTTAAGGGGACAGGCATACAATGAGCAGTTCTTC.

This clone occurred once. This rearrangement joins TRBV5-1 to TRBJ2-1; 8 bases are a match to TRBD2. V shed 0 bases, J shed 4 bases, and the junction held 9 bases outside the gene matches. The CDR3 has 17 amino acids. CDR1 SGHRS and CDR2 YFSETQ come from the germline V gene. The CDR3 DNA sequence: TGCGCCAGCAGCTTGGCCGGTATAGCGGGACCGTACAATGAGCAGTTCTTC. Protein product: CASSLAGIAGPYNEQFF.

This chain links TRBV30 with TRBJ1-1, with D perhaps matching TRBD1 (5 bases). The V end was cut by 1 base, the J end by 5 bases, with 11 bases between. CDR3 length equals 13 residues. CDR1 GTSNPN and CDR2 SVGIG come from the germline V gene (reference sequence). CDR3 loop: CAWSENRGTEAFF. The CDR3 DNA follows: TGTGCCTGGAGTGAAAACCGGGGGACTGAAGCTTTCTTT.

This clone is deemed medium-sized (0.01 to 0.1%). J is TRBJ2-7 and V is TRBV5-1; the D is unclear. The V end lost 3 bases, the J end lost 0 bases, and 13 bases lay between the germline ends. Germline V gene sequence: CDR1 SGHRS, CDR2 YFSETQ. This CDR3 contains 15 residues. CDR3 DNA: TGCGCCAGCAGCTCCGAGACATATAGCTCCTACGAGCAGTACTTC. Protein sequence: CASSSETYSSYEQYF.

The CDR3 protein is CASREGRSSYEQYF. The CDR3, as DNA: TGTGCCAGCAGGGAGGGACGGAGCTCCTACGAGCAGTACTTC. The chain combines TRBV6-5 with TRBJ2-7; possibly TRBD2 for D (6 bases). The CDR3 is made up of 14 amino acids. V lost 6 bases to trimming and J lost 0 bases, with 12 bases between them. The germline V gene encodes CDR1 MNHEY and CDR2 SVGAGI.